This T cell receptor (beta chain) originates from a study of identical twins. TCRdb re-derived calls from the 5' RACE reads in MiXCR, one entry per CDR3 protein. The repertoire holds under 800,000 distinct CDR3 sequences, 21% seen once, with around 4.5% in the top ten. Looked up from germline, CDR1 is SEHNR and CDR2 is FQNEAQ (reference sequence). Trimming took off 3 bases at V and 4 bases at J, with 8 bases between the two ends. The length of the CDR3 is 13 residues. In addition, the sample was reused for a study of T cells expressing NK-cell markers. In that study: Cells sorted as CD3+CD56+NKG2C+, CD3+CD56+NKG2C- and CD3+CD56-NKG2C+ T cells supplied the TCR beta repertoires.

This receptor was taken from a woman between 18 and 29 years old in good health. The sequencing input was PBMCs. The genes are TRBV7-9 and TRBJ2-3; tentatively, D is TRBD1 (5 bases). CDR3 bases: TGTGCCAGCAGCTTCACAGGACCAGATACGCAGTATTTT. It is translated as CASSFTGPDTQYF. The variable domain in full, completed from reference TRBV7-9 and TRBJ2-3, reads DTGVSQNPRHKITKRGQNVTFRCDPISEHNRLYWYRQTLGQGPEFLTYFQNEAQLEKSRLLSDRFSAERPKGSFSTLEIQRTEQGDSAMYLCASSFTGPDTQYFGPGTRLTVL.